Below are 31 T cell receptor beta chains sequenced from a single sample in a study of T cell clonality in common variable immunodeficiency. No antigen is known for these receptors. Study-level results: Fewer deletions and N-nucleotide insertions were reportedly seen in common variable immunodeficiency TCR beta sequences.

TCRdb keeps only in-frame clones here, not all; method: immunoSEQ multiplex PCR. The sample shows tens of thousands of clones, none of them appearing just once. The sequenced sample was peripheral blood mononuclear cells. These receptor sequences come from a human donor with common variable immunodeficiency.

This clone was found a few times. The read ends 3 residues before the CDR3 terminus; that terminus is restored from the germline J gene. This chain uses TRBV6-2 or TRBV6-3 with TRBJ2-7; D ambiguous. Trimming cost V 4 bases and J 0 bases, with 13 bases left between them. The length of the CDR3 is 15 residues. The germline gives CDR1 MNHEY, CDR2 SVGEGT. The covered CDR3 bases are TGTGCCAGCAGTTCATATCAGTCGAGCTCCTACGAG. It is translated as CASSSYQSSSYE. The entire CDR3 protein is CASSSYQSSSYEQYF.

In its sample, this clone was seen a few times. The CDR3 here is CASSPPGAGGGTQYF. Incomplete CDR3 DNA: TGTGCCAGCTCACCTCCAGGGGCCGGCGGAGGGACC. The chain uses TRBV18 and TRBJ2-5, with a possible D match to TRBD1 (6 bases). The DNA ends 3 residues before the CDR3 does, and the rest of the CDR3 is filled in from the germline J gene. CDR1 is KGHSH and CDR2 is LQKENI in the germline V gene. The CDR3 is 15 residues long. Trimming cost V 3 bases and J 7 bases, with 18 bases left between them.

This clone was seen repeatedly, ten times or more. The CDR3 end lies 3 residues beyond the end of the read and is filled in from the germline J gene. This chain joins TRBV7-2 and TRBJ1-6; possibly TRBD1 for D (6 bases). The CDR3 contains 14 residues. Germline loops: CDR1 SGHTA, CDR2 FQGNSA. The germline V and J ends were trimmed by 5 bases and 8 bases, with 13 bases remaining between them. This CDR3 reads CASSVTGSYSPLHF. The CDR3 DNA, read in part, is TGTGCCAGCAGCGTGACAGGATCCTATTCACCC. Supplemented by reference TRBV7-2 and TRBJ1-6, the full variable domain reads GAGVSQSPSNKVTEKGKDVELRCDPISGHTALYWYRQSLGQGLEFLIYFQGNSAPDKSGLPSDRFSAERTGGSVSTLTIQRTQQEDSAVYLCASSVTGSYSPLHFGNGTRLTVT.

Points on this clone: Read sequence stops 3 residues before the CDR3 end, and the germline J gene provides the missing end. The rearrangement uses TRBV7-2 and TRBJ2-1, with D possibly matching TRBD1 (5 bases). This CDR3 spans 15 amino acids. V was shortened by 1 base and J by 2 bases, with 9 bases between the two germline ends. Germline V lookup: CDR1 SGHTA, CDR2 FQGNSA. CDR3 sequence: CASSLVGDTYNEQFF. The DNA read from the CDR3 is TGTGCCAGCAGCTTAGTAGGGGATACCTACAATGAG. The variable domain in full, completed from reference TRBV7-2 and TRBJ2-1, reads GAGVSQSPSNKVTEKGKDVELRCDPISGHTALYWYRQSLGQGLEFLIYFQGNSAPDKSGLPSDRFSAERTGGSVSTLTIQRTQQEDSAVYLCASSLVGDTYNEQFFGPGTRLTVL.

With respect to this clone: The read halts 3 residues ahead of the CDR3 end, with the missing end drawn from the germline J gene. The same CDR3 can be traced to other DNA sequences in this sample. The chain is built from TRBV6-1 and TRBJ2-1; D not certain. The V gene lost 3 bases and the J gene lost 9 bases, with 9 bases spanning the gap. This CDR3 is 12 amino acids long. Germline-derived CDR1 and CDR2 are MNHNS and SASEGT. The CDR3 spells CASSDRVGEQFF. The DNA read from the CDR3 is TGTGCCAGCAGTGATAGGGTTGGTGAG.

This clone was observed many times. The DNA ends 3 residues before the CDR3 does, and the rest of the CDR3 is filled in from the germline J gene. This chain uses TRBV2 with TRBJ1-1; 9 bases are a match to TRBD1. The germline V gene has CDR1 SNHLY and CDR2 FYNNEI. This CDR3 comprises 12 residues. With 11 bases clipped from V and 5 bases from J, the junction kept 6 bases outside the gene matches. CDR3 sequence reads: CAARQGETEAFF. The covered CDR3 bases are TGTGCCGCCCGACAGGGGGAGACTGAA.

This clone was seen repeatedly, ten times or more. Partial CDR3 DNA: TGTGCCAGCTCACCCTCGGGACAGCGAAATCAGCCC. Translated, it gives CASSPSGQRNQP. The whole CDR3 sequence reads CASSPSGQRNQPQHF. This chain joins TRBV18 and TRBJ1-5, with TRBD1 matching 7 bases. The read terminates 3 residues ahead of where the CDR3 ends, so the germline J gene completes it. The CDR3 loop spans 15 amino acids. V lost 3 bases to trimming and J lost 4 bases; unmatched junction nucleotides: 6. Germline V gene lookup returns CDR1 KGHSH and CDR2 LQKENI.

This clone was seen only a few times. The read stops 3 residues short of the end of the CDR3; the missing end is completed from the germline J gene. The chain combines TRBV6-2 or TRBV6-3 with TRBJ2-3; D might be TRBD2 (6 bases). In germline, CDR1 is MNHEY, CDR2 SVGEGT. There are 15 residues in the CDR3. With 6 bases removed from V and 3 bases from J, the gap between germline ends came to 16 bases. CDR3 sequence: CASRPTLGGTDTQYF. The CDR3 bases that were read are TGTGCCAGCAGGCCTACCCTGGGGGGAACAGATACG.

Of note for this clone: The CDR3 is cut off 3 residues early in the read; its end comes from the germline J gene. V usage is TRBV7-6 and J usage is TRBJ2-1; D unresolved. This CDR3 spans 15 amino acids. Trimming removed 0 bases from V and 1 base from J, with 7 bases in between. From germline, CDR1 is SGHVS and CDR2 FNYEAQ. The DNA read from the CDR3 is TGTGCCAGCAGCTTAGCGGCAGGTTCCTACAATGAG. Translation: CASSLAAGSYNE. The CDR3 in full is CASSLAAGSYNEQFF.

This clone was observed at least ten times. The read ends 3 residues shy of where the CDR3 ends; the end is completed using the germline J gene. The chain combines TRBV30 with TRBJ2-7; possibly TRBD1 for D (6 bases). The CDR3 spans 14 residues. Germline loops: CDR1 GTSNPN, CDR2 SVGIG (reference sequence). The V and J ends lost 5 bases and 2 bases respectively, with 16 bases between them. This CDR3 reads CAWARGPFPYEQYF. CDR3 DNA (partial): TGTGCCTGGGCCAGGGGCCCCTTCCCCTACGAG. The complete variable domain, with remaining parts taken from reference TRBV30 and TRBJ2-7, reads SQTIHQWPATLVQPVGSPLSLECTVEGTSNPNLYWYRQAAGRGLQLLFYSVGIGQISSEVPQNLSASRPQDRQFILSSKKLLLSDSGFYLCAWARGPFPYEQYFGPGTRLTVT.

In the case of this clone: Sequencing ends 3 residues short of the CDR3 end; the germline J gene provides the rest. The gene calls are TRBV30 and TRBJ1-3; D not resolved. The CDR3 is made up of 13 amino acids. Germline-derived CDR1 and CDR2 are GTSNPN and SVGIG (reference sequence). Trimming cost V 3 bases and J 4 bases, with 10 bases left between them. The CDR3: CAWSKDTGNTIYF. CDR3 DNA, as far as it was read: TGTGCCTGGAGCAAAGACACAGGAAACACC.

As for this clone: The CDR3 goes on 3 residues after the read ends, and that part is filled in from the germline J gene. The rearrangement joins TRBV7-2 to TRBJ2-5, with TRBD2 matching 11 bases. Looked up from germline, CDR1 is SGHTA and CDR2 is FQGNSA. The CDR3 sequence is 15 residues long. The V gene end was trimmed by 3 bases and the J gene end by 4 bases; junction bases not matched to a gene: 4. The CDR3 reads CASSFVSGGAETQYF. The CDR3 DNA, read in part, is TGTGCCAGCAGCTTCGTTAGCGGGGGGGCAGAGACC.

Many counts were recorded for this clone. The read comes to an end 3 residues before the CDR3 does, leaving the germline J gene to fill in the end. The V and J genes are TRBV29-1 and TRBJ2-2; perhaps TRBD1 as D (5 bases). The germline V gene has CDR1 SQVTM and CDR2 ANQGSEA. The CDR3 consists of 13 residues. V lost 3 bases, J lost 0 bases, and 5 bases lay in between. Incomplete CDR3 DNA: TGCAGCGTTGACAGGGCGAACACCGGGGAG. Protein sequence: CSVDRANTGE. The full CDR3 is CSVDRANTGELFF.

This clone was counted many times. The missing CDR3 end, 3 residues past where the read stops, is filled in from the germline J gene. This chain joins TRBV19 and TRBJ1-5; TRBD1 matches at 9 bases. The CDR3 has 19 residues. V lost 5 bases and J lost 0; bases outside the gene matches: 14. Germline V gene data show CDR1 as LNHDA and CDR2 as SQIVND (reference sequence). The CDR3 here is CASSPGQGFELYSNQPQHF. The sequenced CDR3 bases are TGTGCCAGTAGTCCAGGACAGGGGTTCGAGCTATATAGCAATCAGCCC.

This clone turned up a few times. The CDR3 goes on 3 residues after the read ends, and that part is filled in from the germline J gene. V and J are TRBV30 and TRBJ2-5, with a tentative D call TRBD2 (6 bases). The CDR3 length is 13 residues. Trimming shortened V by 0 bases and J by 5 bases, and 10 bases separated the two germline ends. Germline-derived CDR1 and CDR2 are GTSNPN and SVGIG (reference sequence). The DNA read from the CDR3 is TGTGCCTGGAGTGTCGGAGGGTTGGAGACC. Residues: CAWSVGGLET. The entire CDR3 reads CAWSVGGLETQYF.

Only a few counts were recorded for this clone. The sequence runs out 3 residues before the end of the CDR3; the remainder is reconstructed from the germline J gene. The J gene is TRBJ2-3, the V gene TRBV7-8, with a tentative D call TRBD2 (5 bases). V was pared by 2 bases and J by 0 bases, with 9 bases between. Per the germline V gene, CDR1 is SGHVS and CDR2 is FQNEAQ. This CDR3 has 15 residues. The CDR3 here is CASSLRAASTDTQYF. CDR3 DNA (partial): TGTGCCAGCAGCTTAAGAGCGGCAAGCACAGATACG. Full variable domain (outside the CDR3, taken from reference TRBV7-8 and TRBJ2-3): GAGVSQSPRYKVAKRGQDVALRCDPISGHVSLFWYQQALGQGPEFLTYFQNEAQLDKSGLPSDRFFAERPEGSVSTLKIQRTQQEDSAVYLCASSLRAASTDTQYFGPGTRLTVL.

This clone was recorded a few times. The CDR3 end is not reached by the read, which stops 3 residues before it; the germline J gene fills it in. The chain employs TRBV7-3 and TRBJ2-5; 8 nucleotides align to TRBD1. Germline trimming cut 5 bases from V and 4 bases from J; bases unmatched to any gene: 3. CDR3 length: 13 residues. Germline V gene sequence: CDR1 SGHTA, CDR2 FQGTGA. The DNA read from the CDR3 is TGTGCCAGCAGCCCAGGACAGGGAGAGACC. Translation: CASSPGQGET. The full CDR3 is CASSPGQGETQYF.

The table lists this clone with a few counts. Read sequence stops 3 residues before the CDR3 end, and the germline J gene provides the missing end. This CDR3 is also generated by other DNA sequences in the sample. V is TRBV7-2 and J is TRBJ1-2, with TRBD1 matching over 9 bases. V was pared by 5 bases and J by 2 bases, with 3 bases of the junction left unmatched. The germline gives CDR1 SGHTA, CDR2 FQGNSA. This CDR3 region has 14 residues. The CDR3 is CASSRQGGNYGYTF. The CDR3 bases that were read are TGTGCCAGCAGCAGACAGGGGGGGAACTATGGC.

This clone has only a few counts. The CDR3 end is not reached by the read, which stops 3 residues before it; the germline J gene fills it in. J is TRBJ2-3 and V is TRBV6-2 or TRBV6-3; 11 bases fit TRBD1. V shed 5 bases and J 3 bases; nucleotides not matched to a gene: 4. CDR1 and CDR2 (germline): MNHEY, SVGEGT. The CDR3 runs 15 residues. Here the CDR3 reads CASSGGTGGTDTQYF. The DNA read from the CDR3 is TGTGCCAGCAGTGGTGGGACAGGGGGAACAGATACG.

Points on this clone: The read stops 3 residues short of the end of the CDR3; the missing end is completed from the germline J gene. The chain employs TRBV7-3 and TRBJ2-3, with TRBD1 identical over 8 bases. Germline assignment: CDR1 SGHTA and CDR2 FQGTGA. With V trimmed by 3 bases and J by 2 bases, 7 bases remained unmatched. CDR3 size: 16 residues. The chain's CDR3 is CASSFSGQGNTDTQYF. The CDR3 DNA, read in part, is TGTGCCAGCAGCTTCTCCGGACAGGGTAACACAGATACG.

This clone was seen a handful of times. The read ends 3 residues early relative to the CDR3; the germline J gene fills the gap. J is TRBJ2-1 and V is TRBV20-1; 12 bases line up with TRBD2. There are 15 residues in the CDR3. The trim removed 5 bases at V and 0 bases at J, leaving 2 bases unmatched. CDR1 is DFQATT, CDR2 SNEGSKA, per germline (reference sequence). The sequenced CDR3 bases are TGCAGTGCTCTAGCGGGGGGGAGCTCCTACAATGAG. This encodes CSALAGGSSYNE. The whole CDR3 protein reads CSALAGGSSYNEQFF.

Turning to this clone: Read sequence stops 3 residues before the CDR3 end, and the germline J gene provides the missing end. The V gene is TRBV13, the J gene TRBJ2-5; TRBD1 might be the D (6 bases). The CDR3 consists of 12 residues. V lost 5 bases to trimming and J lost 4 bases, with 8 bases between them. In germline, CDR1 is PRHDT, CDR2 FYEKMQ (reference sequence). CDR3 in amino acids: CASSPQGETQYF. CDR3 DNA (partial): TGTGCCAGCAGCCCACAGGGAGAGACC.

In its sample, this clone was seen many times. With the read ending 3 residues before the CDR3 end, the germline J gene is used to fill in that end. V usage is TRBV15 and J usage is TRBJ1-6; D is undetermined. The germline V and J ends were trimmed by 0 bases and 7 bases, with 13 bases remaining between them. This CDR3 contains 16 residues. Germline assignment: CDR1 LNHNV and CDR2 YYDKDF (reference sequence). This CDR3 is CATSRDLTQTNSPLHF. The CDR3 DNA, read in part, is TGTGCCACCAGCAGAGATCTGACACAGACCAATTCACCC.

The sample holds a few counts of this clone. The read terminates 3 residues before the CDR3 end, so the remaining end is supplied by the germline J gene. This chain links TRBV7-8 with TRBJ2-1, with 10 bases matching TRBD2. The ends lost 6 bases at V and 8 bases at J; junction bases unmatched: 10. This CDR3 has 15 residues. Germline CDR1 is SGHVS and CDR2 is FQNEAQ. The CDR3 spells CASRLTSGAVDEQFF. The covered CDR3 bases are TGTGCCAGCAGACTCACTAGCGGGGCGGTGGATGAG.

As to this clone: The read ends 3 residues early relative to the CDR3; the germline J gene fills the gap. This chain joins TRBV6-2 or TRBV6-3 and TRBJ2-1, with 13 bases identical to TRBD2. The CDR3 totals 15 residues. With 6 bases clipped from V and 6 bases from J, the junction kept 5 bases outside the gene matches. The germline V gene encodes CDR1 MNHEY and CDR2 SVGEGT. CDR3 bases read: TGTGCCAGCAGCTCCGGGACTAGCGGGGTCAATGAG. Residues: CASSSGTSGVNE. The complete CDR3 sequence is CASSSGTSGVNEQFF.

Here the CDR3 reads CASSLVEGWPTDTQYF. Partial CDR3 DNA: TGTGCCAGCAGCTTAGTAGAGGGCTGGCCCACAGATACG. The chain couples TRBV7-8 to TRBJ2-3; a possible D gene is TRBD2 (5 bases). Read data end 3 residues before the CDR3 end; the end is taken from the germline J gene. V gave up 1 base and J gave up 2 bases, with 13 bases separating them. CDR1 and CDR2 from the germline V gene are SGHVS and FQNEAQ. The CDR3 sequence is 16 residues long.

In this sample, this clone turned up a few times. The DNA read from the CDR3 is TGTGCCAGCTCACCGGCCGCAGGGGGAGGGATGAACACTGAA. Residues: CASSPAAGGGMNTE. The full CDR3 is CASSPAAGGGMNTEAFF. The chain links TRBV18 to TRBJ1-1; TRBD1 aligns across 7 bases. The read terminates 3 residues before the CDR3 end, so the remaining end is supplied by the germline J gene. Trimming took 3 bases from V and 0 from J; bases not matched to a gene: 10. This CDR3 has 17 amino acids. Germline CDR1 and CDR2: KGHSH and LQKENI.

This clone was found a few times. CDR3 in amino acids: CASSPDRAQGNTIYF. The DNA read from the CDR3 is TGTGCCAGCTCACCCGACAGAGCGCAGGGAAACACC. This sequence joins TRBV18 and TRBJ1-3; a weak D match, TRBD1 (5 bases). The sequenced fragment ends 3 residues before the CDR3 boundary, so the rest is inferred from the germline J gene. The V end was cut by 3 bases, the J end by 4 bases, with 13 bases between. The CDR3 spans 15 residues. Per the germline V gene, CDR1 is KGHSH and CDR2 is LQKENI.

Details on this clone: With the read ending 3 residues before the CDR3 end, the germline J gene is used to fill in that end. The chain couples TRBV7-6 to TRBJ1-5; 9 bases map to TRBD1. CDR3 length: 15 amino acids. CDR1 is SGHVS, CDR2 FNYEAQ, per germline. The V and J ends lost 3 bases and 3 bases, in that order; junction bases with no gene match: 3. The CDR3 sequence: CASSLGQGPNQPQHF. The DNA read from the CDR3 is TGTGCCAGCAGCTTGGGACAGGGACCCAATCAGCCC.

This clone was counted between two and nine times. The read ends 3 residues early relative to the CDR3; the germline J gene fills the gap. V gene TRBV19 combines with J gene TRBJ1-1, with D perhaps matching TRBD1 (6 bases). Between the trimmed V and J ends, which lost 7 bases and 0 bases, there was a span of 15 bases. The CDR3 is made up of 15 amino acids. Germline V CDR1 and CDR2: LNHDA, SQIVND (reference sequence). CDR3 DNA, as far as it was read: TGTGCCAGTATCTCGAAGACAGGAGTGAACACTGAA. This translates into CASISKTGVNTE. The CDR3 in full is CASISKTGVNTEAFF.

A word on this clone: The read terminates 3 residues before the CDR3 end, so the remaining end is supplied by the germline J gene. This same CDR3 is encoded by further DNA sequences in the sample. This chain joins TRBV7-9 and TRBJ2-5, with 9 bases aligning to TRBD1. Germline V gives CDR1 SEHNR, CDR2 FQNEAQ (reference sequence). The CDR3 runs to 14 residues. The J segment lost 3 bases and the V segment lost 5 bases, leaving 4 bases of the junction unmatched. The covered CDR3 bases are TGTGCCAGCAGCCCTCGGGACAGGGAAGAGACC. Amino acid sequence: CASSPRDREET. The full-length CDR3 reads as CASSPRDREETQYF.